The next 26 T cell receptor beta chains were all read from a single sample in a study of vaccination and CD4 T cells after COVID-19. No antigens are known for them. With the Oncomine TCR Beta short-read assay, DNA from cultured CD4+ T cells was sequenced. TCRdb fed the PCR reads into MiXCR, producing one record per CDR3 protein. This table holds roughly 20,000 distinct CDR3 sequences, more than 20% found once. Treatment meaning: roughly 10-day PBMC culture with coronavirus spike peptide pools or control peptides (ViraFEST assay). The sequenced sample was cultured CD4+ T cells from blood. These receptor sequences come from a human donor with COVID-19.

V is TRBV5-1 and J is TRBJ1-1; D uncertain. Trimming pared 2 bases from V and 2 bases from J, leaving 10 bases between. The germline V gene has CDR1 SGHRS and CDR2 YFSETQ. The CDR3 covers 14 residues. CDR3 bases: TGCGCCAGCAGCTTACCGGGAGTAAACACTGAAGCTTTCTTT. Residues: CASSLPGVNTEAFF.

The chain employs TRBV30 and TRBJ2-6, with D tentatively TRBD1 (5 bases). The ends were cut back, 1 base at V and 1 base at J, with 14 bases in the middle. Germline-derived CDR1 and CDR2 are GTSNPN and SVGIG (reference sequence). The CDR3 has 17 amino acids. The CDR3 spells CAWSEWGDSSGANVLTF. The CDR3 region has the DNA TGTGCCTGGAGTGAGTGGGGCGACAGTTCTGGGGCCAACGTCCTGACTTTC.

This clonotype turned up a few times. V and J are TRBV25-1 and TRBJ1-6, with 9 bases fitting TRBD1. CDR3 length: 14 amino acids. Germline V gene data show CDR1 as MGHDK and CDR2 as SYGVNS. The V gene end was trimmed by 6 bases and the J gene end by 5 bases; junction bases not matched to a gene: 2. CDR3 nucleotides: TGTGCCAGCAGGGGACAGGGAGATAATTCACCCCTCCACTTT. It yields the protein CASRGQGDNSPLHF.

The V gene is TRBV2, the J gene TRBJ1-5; D may be TRBD1 (5 bases). V was cut by 6 bases and J by 0 bases, with 12 bases left in between. CDR1 and CDR2 from the germline V gene are SNHLY and FYNNEI. The CDR3 spans 15 residues. In nucleotides, the CDR3 is TGTGCCAGCAGGCCTGGCGGACATAGCAATCAGCCCCAGCATTTT. This gives the protein CASRPGGHSNQPQHF.

The rearrangement links TRBV20-1 to TRBJ1-2; unclear D gene. Germline V gives CDR1 DFQATT, CDR2 SNEGSKA (reference sequence). There are 12 residues in the CDR3. V was shortened by 5 bases and J by 6 bases, with 13 bases between the two germline ends. Here the CDR3 DNA reads TGCAGTGCTTACGAGCGCACTAATGGCTACACCTTC. Translation: CSAYERTNGYTF.

Written as DNA, the CDR3 is TGTGCCAGCAAGTGGGACGCTAATGAAAAACTGTTTTTT. Translating it yields CASKWDANEKLFF. The chain recombines TRBV6-1 with TRBJ1-4; possible D gene TRBD1, 5 bases. Per germline, CDR1 MNHNS and CDR2 SASEGT. This CDR3 comprises 13 residues. V was clipped by 7 bases and J by 3 bases, with 9 bases between them.

The J gene is TRBJ1-5, the V gene TRBV5-6, with D perhaps TRBD1 (5 bases). Trimming shortened V by 1 base and J by 5 bases, and 16 bases separated the two germline ends. Germline loops: CDR1 SGHDT, CDR2 YYEEEE. The CDR3 spans 16 residues. In DNA form, the CDR3 reads TGTGCCAGCAGCTTGTCGGGGTCAGGGTTGGATCAGCCCCAGCATTTT. It yields the protein CASSLSGSGLDQPQHF.

This clonotype was picked up a small number of times. The chain is built from TRBV28 and TRBJ1-4; D not certain. Germline CDR1 reads MDHEN; CDR2 reads SYDVKM. The CDR3 has 15 residues. V was pared by 4 bases and J by 2 bases, with 11 bases between. The CDR3 spells CASSSPRRTNEKLFF. For the CDR3, the DNA is TGTGCCAGCAGTTCCCCCCGGCGGACTAATGAAAAACTGTTTTTT.

The rearrangement uses TRBV4-3 and TRBJ1-2; tentatively, D is TRBD1 (6 bases). Germline assignment: CDR1 LGHNA and CDR2 YSLEER. The CDR3 has 14 amino acids. Trimming left V 3 bases short and J 7 bases short, with 15 bases between. CDR3 nucleotide sequence: TGCGCCAGCAGCCAGACGATACAGGGTTCTGGCTACACCTTC. This gives the protein CASSQTIQGSGYTF.

This chain connects TRBV2 to TRBJ1-4, with D possibly TRBD1 on 5 matching bases. CDR1 is SNHLY and CDR2 is FYNNEI in the germline V gene. V dropped 6 bases and J dropped 7 bases, with 12 bases sitting between them. The CDR3 has 13 amino acids. CDR3 bases: TGTGCCAGCAGCAGGGATAAAAGTGAAAAACTGTTTTTT. It translates to CASSRDKSEKLFF.

This clonotype occurred a few times. The rearrangement uses TRBV20-1 and TRBJ2-6; no clear D gene. This CDR3 comprises 14 residues. Per germline, CDR1 DFQATT and CDR2 SNEGSKA (reference sequence). The V end was cut by 0 bases, the J end by 0 bases, with 3 bases between. This CDR3 reads CSARDRSGANVLTF. In DNA, the CDR3 is TGCAGTGCTAGAGATCGCTCTGGGGCCAACGTCCTGACTTTC.

The CDR3 loop reads CASSDPPGQGARNEQFF. In DNA, the CDR3 is TGTGCCAGCAGTGATCCTCCGGGACAGGGGGCCCGTAATGAGCAGTTCTTC. The chain couples TRBV27 to TRBJ2-1, with 12 bases aligning to TRBD1. Losses at the gene ends were 5 bases for V and 7 bases for J; bases not matched to a gene: 12. Per germline, CDR1 MNHEY and CDR2 SMNVEV (reference sequence). The CDR3 loop spans 17 amino acids.

J is TRBJ2-5 and V is TRBV4-3; D may correspond to TRBD1 or TRBD2 (5 bases each). Per the germline V gene, CDR1 is LGHNA and CDR2 is YSLEER. V was trimmed by 5 bases and J by 5 bases, leaving 12 bases between them. There are 13 residues in the CDR3. The CDR3 nucleotides are TGCGCCAGCAGCTATCCCAGGGAGGAGACCCAGTACTTC. Encoded protein: CASSYPREETQYF.

Within the sample, this clonotype is medium-sized. V gene TRBV6-1 combines with J gene TRBJ2-7; 7 nucleotides align to TRBD1. From germline, CDR1 is MNHNS and CDR2 SASEGT. The V segment lost 5 bases and the J segment 0 bases; nucleotides outside the gene matches: 4. This CDR3 is built from 14 residues. CDR3 sequence reads: CASSKTGSSYEQYF. The CDR3 nucleotides read TGTGCCAGCAGTAAGACAGGGAGCTCCTACGAGCAGTACTTC.

The chain recombines TRBV9 with TRBJ1-6, with a possible D match to TRBD1 (5 bases). V dropped 1 base and J dropped 6 bases, with 8 bases sitting between them. The CDR3 sequence is 14 residues long. Germline assignment: CDR1 SGDLS and CDR2 YYNGEE. CDR3 sequence (DNA): TGTGCCAGCAGCGTAAAGACAGCTAATTCACCCCTCCACTTT. Protein: CASSVKTANSPLHF.

This clonotype has just a few counts. The V gene is TRBV2, the J gene TRBJ1-6; D unresolved. This CDR3 region has 17 residues. V shed 7 bases and J shed 1 base, with 17 bases lying between them. Looked up from germline, CDR1 is SNHLY and CDR2 is FYNNEI. CDR3 in DNA: TGTGCCAGCATGTTGACACCGTCGGCGTCCTATAATTCACCCCTCCACTTT. This gives the protein CASMLTPSASYNSPLHF.

This clonotype ranks as medium-sized. This sequence joins TRBV11-2 and TRBJ1-5; 7 bases match TRBD1. This CDR3 contains 14 residues. V lost 3 bases and J lost 6; bases outside the gene matches: 5. Germline loops: CDR1 SGHAT, CDR2 FQNNGV. The CDR3 region has the DNA TGTGCCAGCAGCTTCGACAGGGCTGGTCAGCCCCAGCATTTT. This codes for CASSFDRAGQPQHF.

The sample holds a few counts of this clonotype. The rearrangement joins TRBV20-1 to TRBJ2-4; D call uncertain. This CDR3 comprises 18 residues. Trimming stripped 0 bases from V and 1 base from J, with 19 bases between. CDR1 is DFQATT, CDR2 SNEGSKA, per germline (reference sequence). The CDR3 region is CSARDKDGPGRAKNIQYF. The CDR3 coding sequence is TGCAGTGCTAGAGATAAAGACGGGCCGGGTAGGGCCAAAAACATTCAGTACTTC.

The chain links TRBV27 to TRBJ1-2; 7 nucleotides agree with TRBD1. Germline lookup yields CDR1 MNHEY and CDR2 SMNVEV (reference sequence). J was trimmed by 2 bases and V by 6 bases; bases with no gene match: 9. The CDR3 spans 15 residues. The CDR3 reads CASRSWDRPNYGYTF. The DNA for the CDR3 is TGTGCCAGCAGGTCCTGGGACAGACCGAACTATGGCTACACCTTC.

The CDR3 here is CASSQGTSSGNTIYF. The DNA of the CDR3 is TGTGCCAGCAGCCAGGGTACGAGCTCTGGAAACACCATATATTTT. This chain uses TRBV19 with TRBJ1-3; possible D gene TRBD1, 5 bases. Germline-derived CDR1 and CDR2 are LNHDA and SQIVND (reference sequence). Trimming left V 9 bases short and J 0 bases short, with 15 bases between. CDR3 length: 15 residues.

This clonotype was recorded a few times. This rearrangement joins TRBV30 to TRBJ1-1, with a tentative D call TRBD1 (5 bases). Germline assignment: CDR1 GTSNPN and CDR2 SVGIG (reference sequence). The CDR3 loop spans 13 amino acids. The germline V and J ends were trimmed by 5 bases and 3 bases, with 13 bases remaining between them. Here the CDR3 DNA reads TGTGCCTGGTGGTGGGGCAGTGACACTGAAGCTTTCTTT. Protein sequence: CAWWWGSDTEAFF.

The gene calls are TRBV19 and TRBJ2-7; 8 nucleotides line up with TRBD1. Unmatched junction bases numbered 7, after V lost 3 bases and J lost 3 bases. The CDR3 is 15 residues long. The germline CDR1 and CDR2 sequences are LNHDA and SQIVND (reference sequence). CDR3 protein: CASSMHGQGLYEQYF. The DNA of the CDR3 is TGTGCCAGTAGTATGCACGGACAGGGTCTCTACGAGCAGTACTTC. Variable domain in full (rest from reference TRBV19 and TRBJ2-7): DGGITQSPKYLFRKEGQNVTLSCEQNLNHDAMYWYRQDPGQGLRLIYYSQIVNDFQKGDIAEGYSVSREKKESFPLTVTSAQKNPTAFYLCASSMHGQGLYEQYFGPGTRLTVT.

This clonotype was detected only a few times. The rearrangement links TRBV11-1 to TRBJ2-7; the D gene is possibly TRBD1 (5 bases). With 2 bases removed from V and 7 bases from J, the gap between germline ends came to 15 bases. The CDR3 consists of 14 residues. CDR1 and CDR2 (germline): SGHAT, FQDESV (reference sequence). The CDR3 here is CASSLWASSGEQYF. The DNA for the CDR3 is TGTGCCAGCAGCTTATGGGCATCATCAGGGGAGCAGTACTTC.

The chain is built from TRBV7-2 and TRBJ2-5; D perhaps matches TRBD2 (7 bases). The ends were cut back, 4 bases at V and 5 bases at J, with 17 bases in the middle. This CDR3 has 15 amino acids. Germline V gives CDR1 SGHTA, CDR2 FQGNSA. The chain's CDR3 is CASSSRWGGAETQYF. The CDR3 coding sequence is TGTGCCAGCAGCTCCAGGTGGGGGGGGGCTGAGACCCAGTACTTC.

This clonotype was picked up a small number of times. V usage is TRBV20-1 and J usage is TRBJ2-3; D remains ambiguous. Germline assignment: CDR1 DFQATT and CDR2 SNEGSKA (reference sequence). V lost 5 bases, J lost 0 bases, and 12 bases lay in between. This CDR3 has 14 residues. This CDR3 is CSADEGSSTDTQYF. CDR3 nucleotide sequence: TGCAGTGCTGACGAAGGGTCAAGCACAGATACGCAGTATTTT.

This clonotype turned up a few times. This chain connects TRBV7-2 to TRBJ1-6, with D unresolved. Germline V gene data show CDR1 as SGHTA and CDR2 as FQGNSA. The CDR3 runs to 12 residues. V dropped 5 bases and J dropped 2 bases, with 1 base sitting between them. This CDR3 reads CASSPYNSPLHF. The DNA of the CDR3 is TGTGCCAGCAGCCCCTATAATTCACCCCTCCACTTT.